This T cell receptor beta chain was identified in a study of T cells after yellow fever vaccination (dated by TCRdb to between 2017 and 2020). Broadly, across the study: The SMART-Seq v4 Ultra Low Input RNA kit was used to prepare libraries from fractions with low cell numbers. To track T-cell clones before and after primary and booster YFV17D yellow fever vaccination, bulk TCR alpha and beta repertoires were sequenced longitudinally. Two healthy male donors, one aged 18 to 29 and one aged 30 to 40 years, made up the cohort. Blood samples were taken at several timepoints before and after primary and secondary immunization, and bulk PBMC replicates and cell subsets were isolated.

The CDR3 numbers 15 residues from cysteine through phenylalanine. The entry retains the CDR3 DNA only, 45 bases that are in frame from base 1. V is reduced by 1 base and J by 1 base, leaving a spacing of 10 bases between them. The CDR1 and CDR2 encoded by the germline V gene (reference sequence) are SEHNR and FQNEAQ. Study-level results and caveats: The study included only two donors, which limits how far the findings can be generalized. FACS-sorted repertoires could contain abundant contaminating clonotypes from the bulk population, so computational filtering was required. A small share of clonotypes was detected in both CD4 and CD8 compartments, with the overlap likely arising from convergent recombination. After the booster, most of the clones that had expanded following primary vaccination were detected again (almost 98% of CD4 and around 88% of CD8), which suggests that memory was broadly maintained. The secondary T-cell response was found to be weaker but faster than the primary response, with a peak reached on day 5 rather than on day 15.

Data came from an Illumina NovaSeq 6000. TCR cDNA was made using 5'RACE template switching, a step that added a universal primer site and unique molecular identifiers. Priming of cDNA synthesis was performed from both the TCR alpha and TCR beta constant segments. Two PCR steps were used to amplify libraries, with sample barcodes and sequencing adapters being added in the second step. Sequencing of libraries was done on Illumina HiSeq 2500 (2x100 bp) or NovaSeq (2x150 bp). On the study's bioinformatics: Demultiplexing of reads and collapsing into UMI consensus sequences were performed with MIGEC, and V(D)J alignment was carried out with MiXCR. Clonotypes responding to the vaccine were identified with edgeR on replicate PBMC samples, with the criteria of FDR below 0.01 and a log2 fold change above 5 up to day 15. Each bulk clonotype was labeled CD4 or CD8 based on which sequenced repertoire, CD4 or CD8, contained the clonotype at higher abundance. In-frame beta chains were kept once TCRdb had trimmed the public reads at Q25 with fastp and called clones with MiXCR. Entries that share a CDR3 protein sequence are merged under the most common genes and DNA. TCRdb assigned the V and J calls; the authors' analysis was not used. Across this sample there are around 310,000 distinct CDR3 sequences, with around 3.9% seen only once. The top ten hold 23% of the sample.

As regards this clonotype: The antigen it binds to is not known. No per-base quality is available; no much larger clone lies one base away.

The label giving this sample's treatment or condition can be read as: live attenuated yellow fever vaccine strain. At every blood-draw timepoint, two biological replicates of bulk PBMCs were collected. PBMCs were isolated from peripheral blood using a standard Ficoll-Paque protocol. RNA was extracted with TriZol from bulk PBMCs, CD4 and CD8 fractions, and dextramer-positive and dextramer-negative fractions. This sequence originates from a man in his late teens or twenties who received the YFV17D yellow fever vaccine. This specimen consisted of PBMCs, obtained on the day of the yellow fever booster vaccination. The receptor chain draws on TRBV7-9 and TRBJ1-1; too little of a D gene remains to name it. The nucleotide sequence reads TGTGCCAGCAGCTTAGAGGAGGCGGGGAACACTGAAGCTTTCTTT. Translation gives CASSLEEAGNTEAFF.